The present TCR beta chain was sequenced within a study of CD8 T cells in ankylosing spondylitis (dated 2017 in TCRdb). Broadly, across the study: T cell receptor beta repertoires were profiled in healthy donors and ankylosing spondylitis patients so that disease-linked TCR variants could be found. The whole study cohort included roughly 110 healthy donors and under 30 ankylosing spondylitis patients. Peripheral blood was sampled, and synovial fluid was additionally collected from ankylosing spondylitis patients.

General study outcomes and caveats: The disease-linked clones had a CD8+ phenotype and were found at relatively low frequencies in peripheral blood. A TCR beta motif of eight highly homologous amino acid variants appeared characteristic of blood from ankylosing spondylitis patients. Some of the motif variants had been reported before in the synovial fluid and blood of reactive arthritis patients, a finding that suggests common disease-initiation mechanisms. The disease-linked clones were reported as significantly enriched in matched synovial fluid samples from ankylosing spondylitis patients.

The CDR3 holds 16 amino acids from the cysteine to the phenylalanine. Left in the record is the CDR3 DNA by itself, 48 bases read in frame from the first base. Based on the germline V gene, the CDR1 and CDR2 sequences are SGHRS and YFSETQ. For this chain, trimming is 2 bases at the V end and 6 bases at the J end, and the number of junction bases without a gene match is 13. The reads were generated on an Illumina HiSeq 2500. TCR beta libraries were prepared by quantitative 5'-RACE with molecular barcodes. Per the source publication's procedure: A new computational method based on a probabilistic model of VDJ rearrangement was used to identify disease-linked TCR variants. TCRdb applied fastp at Q25 and MiXCR to the public reads, then kept only in-frame beta chains. Rows are combined by CDR3 protein, so each entry shows the most common genes and DNA. TCRdb's processing, not the authors', yielded these V and J calls. The sample includes about 52,000 distinct CDR3 sequences, with 7.4% observed a single time. The biggest ten clones account for around 8.5% of the sample.

This clonotype was detected ten times or more. The antigen this receptor binds is unknown. Base qualities are not provided; no much larger clone lies one nucleotide away. Recombination joined TRBV5-1 with TRBJ1-2; TRBD1 lines up with 7 middle nucleotides. The sequence was obtained from a female donor with ankylosing spondylitis or in good health (not recorded which). The specimen was blood, either unsorted or a sorted T cell fraction (not recorded which). The CDR3 corresponds to CASSLLQGNVVHGYTF. At the DNA level, the sequence is TGCGCCAGCAGCTTACTACAGGGGAACGTTGTACATGGCTACACCTTC.